These 14 T cell receptor beta chains came from one sample sequenced in a study of liver allograft versus peripheral blood T cells. Study at large: Recipients' peripheral blood supplied the T cell receptor repertoires against which those in transplanted livers were compared.

TCRdb recomputed calls from the reads with MiXCR, one row per CDR3 protein. In the table there are around 6,100 distinct CDR3 sequences, roughly 17% of which are singletons. The receptors were gathered from a human patient who had a liver transplant. A subset of T cells may come from the graft donor.

The chain carries TRBV20-1 and TRBJ1-1, with D possibly being TRBD1 (6 bases). The CDR3 extends over 14 amino acids. From germline, CDR1 is DFQATT and CDR2 SNEGSKA (reference sequence). V gave up 4 bases and J gave up 0 bases, with 12 bases separating them. The CDR3 protein is CSAIPGQLNTEAFF. The CDR3 DNA reads as TGCAGTGCTATCCCGGGACAATTGAACACTGAAGCTTTCTTT.

The V gene is TRBV12-3 or TRBV12-4, the J gene TRBJ2-1; TRBD1 aligns across 7 bases. This CDR3 has 14 amino acids. V gave up 6 bases and J gave up 2 bases; unmatched junction bases: 4. The CDR3: CASSRDSTYNEQFF. In DNA, the CDR3 is TGTGCCAGCAGCCGGGACAGCACCTACAATGAGCAGTTCTTC.

In its sample, this clonotype is medium-sized. This chain joins TRBV18 and TRBJ1-4; D unclear. The V and J ends lost 4 bases and 0 bases respectively, with 12 bases between them. The CDR3 has 16 amino acids. Germline V gene lookup returns CDR1 KGHSH and CDR2 LQKENI. CDR3 protein: CASSRTIPATNEKLFF. DNA for the CDR3: TGTGCCAGCTCACGAACGATACCTGCAACTAATGAAAAACTGTTTTTT.

This chain uses TRBV3-1 with TRBJ1-4, with TRBD1 matching 7 bases. The length of the CDR3 is 14 residues. Trimming cost V 7 bases and J 4 bases; bases outside gene matches: 6. Germline values: CDR1 LGHDT, CDR2 YNNKEL (reference sequence). CDR3 residues: CASKQGPFNEKLFF. CDR3 coding DNA: TGTGCCAGCAAACAGGGGCCCTTTAATGAAAAACTGTTTTTT.

V is TRBV11-2 and J is TRBJ1-1, with D possibly being TRBD1 (5 bases). V lost 5 bases and J lost 2, with 15 bases in between. The CDR3 consists of 15 residues. Germline V CDR1 and CDR2: SGHAT, FQNNGV. CDR3 in amino acids: CASSLLGLPNTEAFF. CDR3 nucleotide sequence: TGTGCCAGCAGCCTTTTGGGGCTACCCAACACTGAAGCTTTCTTT.

The chain couples TRBV6-6 to TRBJ2-7; 9 bases map to TRBD1. V shed 4 bases, J shed 4 bases, and the junction held 8 bases outside the gene matches. Germline V gene data show CDR1 as MNHNY and CDR2 as SVGAGI (reference sequence). The CDR3 loop spans 15 amino acids. The CDR3 coding sequence is TGTGCCAGCAGTTCCCCCACAGGGGGCGCATACGAGCAGTACTTC. Translating gives CASSSPTGGAYEQYF.

By sample share, this clonotype is medium-sized. The chain uses TRBV6-1 and TRBJ2-1; 9 nucleotides align to TRBD1. Looked up from germline, CDR1 is MNHNS and CDR2 is SASEGT. This CDR3 has 15 residues. After removal of 5 bases from V and 4 bases from J, the junction contained 6 bases not matched to a gene. DNA for the CDR3: TGTGCCAGCAGTCGGGACAGGGATTTTTACAATGAGCAGTTCTTC. The encoded protein is CASSRDRDFYNEQFF.

In its sample, this clonotype is medium-sized. The chain joins TRBV6-1 to TRBJ2-7; D uncertain. CDR3 size: 15 residues. V dropped 8 bases and J dropped 0 bases, with 17 bases sitting between them. CDR1 is MNHNS and CDR2 is SASEGT in the germline V gene. The CDR3 DNA sequence: TGTGCCAGCCTGGACGGTTACAAGAGCTCCTACGAGCAGTACTTC. Amino acid sequence: CASLDGYKSSYEQYF.

This clonotype was seen only a few times. The J gene is TRBJ1-5, the V gene TRBV7-9, with D possibly being TRBD1 (5 bases). Germline V gene lookup returns CDR1 SEHNR and CDR2 FQNEAQ (reference sequence). This CDR3 has 15 amino acids. V gave up 2 bases and J gave up 1 base, with 9 bases separating them. Here the CDR3 DNA reads TGTGCCAGCAGCTTAAGTGGGACGAGCAATCAGCCCCAGCATTTT. It is translated as CASSLSGTSNQPQHF.

The chain employs TRBV6-5 and TRBJ1-1; maybe TRBD1 (6 bases). The germline gives CDR1 MNHEY, CDR2 SVGAGI. V lost 7 bases and J lost 2, with 14 bases in between. CDR3 length: 14 amino acids. The CDR3 sequence: CASTHTGHNTEAFF. CDR3 nucleotide sequence: TGTGCCAGCACCCATACAGGGCACAACACTGAAGCTTTCTTT.

The rearrangement links TRBV2 to TRBJ2-6; no definite D call. The CDR3 consists of 17 residues. CDR1 and CDR2 from the germline V gene are SNHLY and FYNNEI. V lost 4 bases to trimming and J lost 3 bases, with 16 bases between them. CDR3 region: CASSGGVLGGGANVLTF. The DNA for the CDR3 is TGTGCCAGCAGTGGTGGAGTACTGGGTGGTGGGGCCAACGTCCTGACTTTC.

This clonotype is deemed medium-sized. This chain joins TRBV18 and TRBJ1-5; the D gene is possibly TRBD1 (5 bases). Germline CDR1 and CDR2: KGHSH and LQKENI. Trimming stripped 3 bases from V and 3 bases from J, with 18 bases between. This CDR3 has 17 amino acids. This CDR3 reads CASSPTPTAYYNQPQHF. CDR3 DNA sequence: TGTGCCAGCTCACCGACGCCGACAGCGTATTACAATCAGCCCCAGCATTTT.

The gene calls are TRBV20-1 and TRBJ1-1; D gene uncertain. Germline CDR1 and CDR2: DFQATT and SNEGSKA (reference sequence). The length of the CDR3 is 14 residues. Trimming took 0 bases from V and 1 from J, leaving 9 bases between them. The CDR3, as DNA: TGCAGTGCTAGAGAAGACGCCGGGAACACTGAAGCTTTCTTT. It translates to CSAREDAGNTEAFF.

Remarks on this clonotype: Just one base apart from a much larger clone, this may be a read error. The rearrangement uses TRBV6-5 and TRBJ1-2; D uncertain. The germline V gene encodes CDR1 MNHEY and CDR2 SVGAGI. V was trimmed by 6 bases and J by 4 bases, leaving 15 bases between them. This CDR3 spans 14 amino acids. The CDR3 nucleotides read TGTGCCAGCAGCCTGTTTCGGGGTTCCTATGGCTACACCTTC. Translated, it gives CASSLFRGSYGYTF.